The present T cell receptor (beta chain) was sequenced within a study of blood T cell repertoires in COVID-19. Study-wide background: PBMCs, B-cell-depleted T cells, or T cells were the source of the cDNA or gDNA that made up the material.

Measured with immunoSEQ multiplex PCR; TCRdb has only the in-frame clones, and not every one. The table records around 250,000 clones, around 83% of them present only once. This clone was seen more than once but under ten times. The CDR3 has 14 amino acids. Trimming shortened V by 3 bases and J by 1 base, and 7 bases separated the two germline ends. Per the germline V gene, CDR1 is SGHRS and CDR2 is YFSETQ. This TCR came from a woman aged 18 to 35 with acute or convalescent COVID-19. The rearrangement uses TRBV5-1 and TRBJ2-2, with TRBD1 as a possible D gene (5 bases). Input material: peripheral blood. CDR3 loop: CASSSQGNTGELFF. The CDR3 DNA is TGCGCCAGCAGCTCCCAGGGGAACACCGGGGAGCTGTTTTTT.